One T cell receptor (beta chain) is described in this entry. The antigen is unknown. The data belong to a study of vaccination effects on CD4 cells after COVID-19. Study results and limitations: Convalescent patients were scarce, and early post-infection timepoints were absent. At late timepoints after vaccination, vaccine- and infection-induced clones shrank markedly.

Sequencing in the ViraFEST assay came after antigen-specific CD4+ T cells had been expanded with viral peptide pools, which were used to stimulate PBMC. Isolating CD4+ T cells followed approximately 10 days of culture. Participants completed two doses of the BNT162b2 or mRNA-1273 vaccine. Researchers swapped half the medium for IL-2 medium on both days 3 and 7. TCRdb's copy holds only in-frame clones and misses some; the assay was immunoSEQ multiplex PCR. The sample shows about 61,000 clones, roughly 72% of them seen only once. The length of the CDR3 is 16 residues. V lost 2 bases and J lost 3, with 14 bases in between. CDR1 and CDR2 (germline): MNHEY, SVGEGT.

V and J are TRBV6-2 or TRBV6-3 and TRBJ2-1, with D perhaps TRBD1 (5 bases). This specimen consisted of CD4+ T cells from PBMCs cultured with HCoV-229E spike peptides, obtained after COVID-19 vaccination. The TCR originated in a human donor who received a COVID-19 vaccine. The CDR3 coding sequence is TGTGCCAGCAGTTACGTTGGCAGGGCGAACTACAATGAGCAGTTCTTC. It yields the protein CASSYVGRANYNEQFF.